This is a list of T cell receptor beta chains from one sample in a study of blood T cell repertoires in COVID-19. Assay used: immunoSEQ multiplex PCR; TCRdb lists only in-frame clones, some missing. Among approximately 150,000 clones listed, 81% were seen once. Specimen: peripheral blood. The receptors were gathered from a man in his 60s with active or convalescent COVID-19. CDR3s include the opening cysteine and the closing phenylalanine or tryptophan. Each record gives: D gene, J gene, V gene, clone size, CDR3 protein, CDR3 DNA. D genes are given only for firm matches. Some rows mark clone size as missing; the rest say once, few, many or name a class of expanded clone.

>NA|TRBJ2-7|TRBV20-1|NA
CSAEDFYEQYF
TGCAGTGCAGAGGACTTCTACGAGCAGTACTTC
>NA|TRBJ2-7|TRBV5-6|NA
CASSMTGYEQYF
TGTGCCAGCAGCATGACAGGTTACGAGCAGTACTTC
>NA|TRBJ1-1|TRBV5-1|few
CASSLATRLATEAFF
TGCGCCAGCAGCTTGGCCACGAGGTTGGCCACTGAAGCTTTCTTT
>TRBD1|TRBJ2-7|TRBV11-2|NA
CASSLSGQGISSYEQYF
TGTGCCAGCAGCTTATCGGGACAGGGAATCAGCTCCTACGAGCAGTACTTC
>NA|TRBJ1-4|TRBV3-1/TRBV3-2|NA
CASSQGGIGGATNEKLFF
TGTGCCAGCAGCCAAGGGGGGATAGGGGGTGCAACTAATGAAAAACTGTTTTTT
>NA|TRBJ2-7|TRBV5-1|NA
CASSLDRRFYEQYF
TGCGCCAGCAGCTTGGATCGGAGATTCTACGAGCAGTACTTC
>NA|TRBJ2-3|TRBV21-1|NA
CASSKAGSGGSTDTQYF
TGTGCCAGCAGCAAAGCTGGTAGCGGGGGTAGCACAGATACGCAGTATTTT
>TRBD1|TRBJ2-7|TRBV3-1/TRBV3-2|many
CASSQDQGTGSYEQYF
TGTGCCAGCAGCCAAGACCAGGGGACAGGGTCCTACGAGCAGTACTTC
>TRBD1|TRBJ1-1|TRBV29-1|NA
CSAGTGEAFF
TGCAGCGCCGGGACAGGGGAAGCTTTCTTT
>TRBD2|TRBJ2-7|TRBV2|NA
CASTPMELAGTYEQYF
TGTGCCAGCACCCCCATGGAGCTAGCGGGGACCTACGAGCAGTACTTC
>TRBD2|TRBJ2-3|TRBV5-1|few
CASSLRLAGGPFQVDTQYF
TGCGCCAGCAGCTTGCGACTAGCGGGAGGGCCATTTCAAGTAGATACGCAGTATTTT
>TRBD2|TRBJ2-5|TRBV4-1|NA
CASSQKSTSGGKETQYF
TGCGCCAGCAGCCAAAAGTCGACTAGCGGGGGTAAAGAGACCCAGTACTTC
>NA|TRBJ1-4|TRBV11-2|once
CASSLGQINEKLFF
TGTGCCAGCAGCTTAGGGCAGATTAATGAAAAACTGTTTTTT
>TRBD2|TRBJ2-2|TRBV11-3|NA
CASSLGRGYTGELFF
TGTGCCAGCAGCTTAGGGCGGGGGTACACCGGGGAGCTGTTTTTT
>TRBD1|TRBJ2-5|TRBV11-3|NA
CASSTTGDQETQYF
TGTGCCAGCAGCACCACAGGGGATCAAGAGACCCAGTACTTC
>NA|TRBJ1-1|TRBV2|NA
CGSTGGPAEAFF
TGTGGCTCCACGGGGGGACCGGCCGAAGCTTTCTTT
>NA|TRBJ2-1|TRBV20-1|NA
CSATDPVPFF
TGCAGTGCCACAGACCCGGTACCGTTCTTC
>TRBD2|TRBJ2-1|TRBV7-2|once
CASSKAGTSGSNEQFF
TGTGCCAGCAGCAAAGCTGGGACTAGCGGGAGTAATGAGCAGTTCTTC
>NA|TRBJ1-1|TRBV12-3/TRBV12-4|NA
CASSRQSNTEAFF
TGTGCCAGCAGCAGACAGAGCAACACTGAAGCTTTCTTT
>NA|TRBJ2-7|TRBV18|NA
CASSPPSSYEQYF
TGTGCCAGCTCACCACCCAGCTCCTACGAGCAGTACTTC
>TRBD1|TRBJ1-4|TRBV6-5|NA
CASSTDRGEFEKLFF
TGTGCCAGCAGCACGGACAGGGGAGAGTTTGAAAAACTGTTTTTT
>NA|TRBJ1-1|TRBV6-6|NA
CAGHRAPNTEAFF
TGTGCCGGACACCGGGCCCCGAACACTGAAGCTTTCTTT
>NA|TRBJ1-3|TRBV29-1|NA
CSVDGESSGNTIYF
TGCAGCGTTGACGGGGAATCGTCTGGAAACACCATATATTTT
>TRBD1|TRBJ1-2|TRBV6-2/TRBV6-3|NA
CASSYRTGGEYGYTF
TGTGCCAGCAGTTACCGGACAGGGGGCGAGTATGGCTACACCTTC
>TRBD1|TRBJ1-4|TRBV28|NA
CASSSPGTGKEKLFF
TGTGCCAGCAGTTCTCCCGGGACAGGGAAGGAAAAACTGTTTTTT
>TRBD2|TRBJ2-1|TRBV4-1|NA
CASSLGLADYNEQFF
TGCGCCAGCAGCCTGGGACTAGCGGACTACAATGAGCAGTTCTTC
>NA|TRBJ1-4|TRBV11-2|NA
CASSLAGANEKLFF
TGTGCCAGCAGCTTAGCTGGGGCTAACGAAAAACTGTTTTTT
>TRBD2|TRBJ2-3|TRBV11-2|NA
CASSLGGLAGSDTQYF
TGTGCCAGCAGCTTAGGTGGACTAGCGGGCTCAGATACGCAGTATTTT
>TRBD1|TRBJ1-5|TRBV5-1|NA
CASSPTGTGGQPQHF
TGCGCCAGCAGCCCAACCGGGACAGGGGGCCAGCCCCAGCATTTT
>NA|TRBJ2-1|TRBV5-1|NA
CASGRQGPYNEQFF
TGCGCCAGCGGGAGGCAGGGCCCCTACAATGAGCAGTTCTTC
>NA|TRBJ2-2|TRBV5-6|NA
CASSLQGPNTGELFF
TGTGCCAGCAGCTTACAGGGCCCGAACACCGGGGAGCTGTTTTTT
>TRBD1|TRBJ2-3|TRBV24-1|NA
CATSDTAGTESTDTQYF
TGTGCCACCAGTGACACTGCCGGGACAGAAAGCACAGATACGCAGTATTTT
>NA|TRBJ1-5|TRBV2|NA
CASSESENNQPQHF
TGTGCCAGCAGTGAATCGGAGAACAATCAGCCCCAGCATTTT
>NA|TRBJ2-3|TRBV24-1|few
CATSEWDSTDTQYF
TGTGCCACCAGTGAGTGGGACTCCACAGATACGCAGTATTTT
>TRBD1|TRBJ1-5|TRBV6-5|few
CASRKQGEKNQPQHF
TGTGCCAGCAGAAAACAGGGGGAAAAAAATCAGCCCCAGCATTTT
>NA|TRBJ1-1|TRBV18|few
CASSPPRAVNTEAFF
TGTGCCAGCTCACCACCGCGGGCCGTGAACACTGAAGCTTTCTTT
>TRBD1|TRBJ2-5|TRBV9|NA
CASSPQTGQETQYF
TGTGCCAGCAGCCCCCAGACAGGGCAAGAGACCCAGTACTTC
>TRBD2|TRBJ2-1|TRBV5-6|NA
CASSLGGRGSVGNEQFF
TGTGCCAGCAGCTTGGGGGGCCGCGGGAGTGTGGGCAATGAGCAGTTCTTC
>NA|TRBJ2-2|TRBV9|once
CASSVGGVPNTGELFF
TGTGCCAGCAGCGTCGGCGGAGTCCCAAACACCGGGGAGCTGTTTTTT
>TRBD1|TRBJ1-2|TRBV27|NA
CASSLDRGEGGGYTF
TGTGCCAGCAGTCTCGACAGGGGTGAAGGTGGTGGCTACACCTTC
>TRBD2|TRBJ2-1|TRBV5-1|NA
CASSLGGAGGFNEQFF
TGCGCCAGCAGCTTGGGAGGGGCGGGGGGTTTCAATGAGCAGTTCTTC
>NA|TRBJ1-1|TRBV18|few
CASSLPRQAVDAFF
TGTGCCAGCTCACTTCCGCGACAGGCCGTAGACGCTTTCTTT
>NA|TRBJ2-7|TRBV6-5|NA
CASSGLNSYEQYF
TGTGCCAGCAGCGGACTAAACTCCTACGAGCAGTACTTC
>NA|TRBJ2-5|TRBV5-1|NA
CASSWMTSSETQYF
TGCGCCAGCAGCTGGATGACTAGTTCAGAGACCCAGTACTTC
>NA|TRBJ2-6|TRBV13|NA
CASSLGHAETANRSGANVLTF
TGTGCCAGCAGCTTAGGCCATGCCGAGACAGCCAACCGCTCTGGGGCCAACGTCCTGACTTTC
>NA|TRBJ2-1|TRBV10-3|NA
CAIHRAPSNEQFF
TGTGCCATCCACAGGGCCCCAAGCAATGAGCAGTTCTTC
>NA|TRBJ2-2|TRBV5-1|NA
CASSLLTGETGELFF
TGCGCCAGCAGCTTGCTTACGGGGGAAACCGGGGAGCTGTTTTTT
>TRBD2|TRBJ2-2|TRBV12-5|NA
CARGMPLPAGLAGGGTGELFF
TGTGCTAGGGGGATGCCCTTGCCAGCGGGACTAGCGGGAGGAGGAACCGGGGAGCTGTTTTTT
>TRBD2|TRBJ2-2|TRBV7-3|few
CASSLTGTSGNTGELFF
TGTGCCAGCAGCTTAACCGGGACTAGCGGGAACACCGGGGAGCTGTTTTTT
>NA|TRBJ1-2|TRBV2|few
CASRGQGSGYGYTF
TGTGCCAGCAGGGGCCAGGGATCCGGCTATGGCTACACCTTC
>NA|TRBJ2-3|TRBV12-3/TRBV12-4|once
CASSLQEADTQYF
TGTGCCAGCAGTTTGCAGGAGGCAGATACGCAGTATTTT
>TRBD2|TRBJ2-5|TRBV5-4|NA
CASSSSGRETQYF
TGTGCCAGCAGCAGTAGCGGGAGGGAGACCCAGTACTTC
>TRBD2|TRBJ2-1|TRBV29-1|once
CSALTGRVDNEQFF
TGCAGCGCTCTGACCGGGAGGGTCGACAATGAGCAGTTCTTC
>NA|TRBJ2-3|TRBV6-2/TRBV6-3|NA
CASSRGGAEDTQYF
TGTGCCAGCAGTCGAGGCGGGGCCGAAGATACGCAGTATTTT
>TRBD1|TRBJ1-6|TRBV5-1|once
CASSLAGQGRSPLHF
TGCGCCAGCAGCTTGGCGGGACAGGGCCGCTCACCCCTCCACTTT
>NA|TRBJ2-5|TRBV11-2|NA
CASSGGQTTQETQYF
TGTGCCAGCAGCGGAGGACAGACAACACAAGAGACCCAGTACTTC
>TRBD1|TRBJ1-5|TRBV10-3|many
CAISDGGGEGQPQHF
TGTGCCATCAGTGATGGAGGGGGCGAAGGACAGCCCCAGCATTTT
>TRBD1|TRBJ1-5|TRBV7-9|NA
CASSLMGQNQPQHF
TGTGCCAGCAGCTTAATGGGACAGAATCAGCCCCAGCATTTT
>NA|TRBJ2-7|TRBV2|few
CASFSGSYEQYF
TGTGCCAGCTTTTCCGGGTCCTACGAGCAGTACTTC